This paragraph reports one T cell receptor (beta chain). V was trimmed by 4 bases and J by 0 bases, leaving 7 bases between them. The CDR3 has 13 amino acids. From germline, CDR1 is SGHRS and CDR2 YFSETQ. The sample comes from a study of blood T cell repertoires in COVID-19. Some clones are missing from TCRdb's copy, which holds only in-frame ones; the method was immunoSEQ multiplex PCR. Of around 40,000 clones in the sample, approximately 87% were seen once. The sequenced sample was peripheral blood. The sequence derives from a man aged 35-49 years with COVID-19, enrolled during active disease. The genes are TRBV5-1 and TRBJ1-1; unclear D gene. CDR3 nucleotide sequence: TGCGCCAGCAGCCCAACTATGAACACTGAAGCTTTCTTT. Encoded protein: CASSPTMNTEAFF.